This T cell receptor (beta chain) was retrieved from a study of shared clonotypes between healthy human individuals. Findings and caveats of the study: For naive CD4 cells, 5% to 6.5% of clonotypes were shared across a handful of donors.

In regard to this clone: What it binds is unknown.

150 to 250 ng DNA, about 30,000 T cell genomes, went into each sorted-subset replicate PCR. Using immunoSEQ multiplex PCR, the repertoire was profiled, and TCRdb retains in-frame clones only, with some absent. The repertoire includes around 1,900,000 clones, roughly 93% of them detected once, and more than 1.5% sits in the top ten. Selected positively for CCR7 and CD45RO-negative, naive CD8 cells excluded terminally differentiated effector memory CD45RA+ cells. CDR3 size: 15 residues. The junction had 3 bases not matched to a gene; V was cut back by 0 bases and J by 4 bases. CDR1 is SGDLS, CDR2 YYNGEE, per germline.

The sample was naive CD8+ T cells from PBMCs. This TCR was sampled from a man between 18 and 35 years old in good health. Some clones in this sample may be carry-over from other donors' samples. The chain is built from TRBV9 and TRBJ2-2; 7 bases align to TRBD2. The CDR3 sequence: CASSVDGRLTGELFF. In DNA, the CDR3 is TGTGCCAGCAGCGTAGACGGGAGGCTCACCGGGGAGCTGTTTTTT.